This T cell receptor (beta chain) was identified in a study of OX40 agonist ivuxolimab in advanced cancers. Study background: Partial responses occurred in three patients (one hepatocellular carcinoma, two cutaneous melanoma).

The CDR3 loop spans 15 amino acids. CDR1 and CDR2 (germline): SGHDT, YYEEEE. Losses at the gene ends were 4 bases for V and 5 bases for J; bases not matched to a gene: 6. The table lists this clone with a few counts. The repertoire was sequenced with immunoSEQ multiplex PCR; TCRdb's copy has only in-frame clones and lacks some. The sample holds 45,000 to 55,000 clones, 80% to 90% seen once. The chain couples TRBV5-6 to TRBJ2-2; 9 bases align to TRBD1. The TCR sequence derives from an adult with an advanced solid tumor such as melanoma, head and neck, liver or kidney cancer. The sequences come from CD4+ or CD8+ T cells sorted from blood, collected in a trial of the OX40 agonist ivuxolimab. The CDR3, as DNA: TGTGCCAGCAGCCCTCGACAGGGGGGGACCGGGGAGCTGTTTTTT. Translated: CASSPRQGGTGELFF.